Presented here are 3 T cell receptor beta chains from one specimen sequenced in a study of OX40 agonist ivuxolimab in advanced cancers. The table came from immunoSEQ multiplex PCR; TCRdb's copy has only in-frame clones and leaves some out. The table has approximately 70,000 clones, roughly 89% seen once. Sequences were derived from CD4+ or CD8+ T cells sorted from blood, sampled in a trial of the OX40 agonist ivuxolimab. Receptors originate from an adult with an advanced solid tumor such as melanoma, head and neck, liver or kidney cancer.

V usage is TRBV7-3 and J usage is TRBJ2-7; D is perhaps TRBD1 or TRBD2 (5 bases each). Deletions cut 5 bases from V and 4 bases from J, with 15 bases between. Germline V gene lookup returns CDR1 SGHTA and CDR2 FQGTGA. CDR3 length: 14 amino acids. CDR3 in DNA: TGTGCCAGCAGCCGGGGCCCCGGCGGGTACGAGCAGTACTTC. It translates to CASSRGPGGYEQYF.

The genes are TRBV5-1 and TRBJ2-2, with 8 bases matching TRBD1. V trimming: 4 bases; J trimming: 5 bases; junction bases outside the gene matches: 7. CDR1 and CDR2 (germline): SGHRS, YFSETQ. CDR3 length: 15 amino acids. In DNA, the CDR3 is TGCGCCAGCAGCCTGACAGGGGATGGGACCGGGGAGCTGTTTTTT. It encodes CASSLTGDGTGELFF.

The gene calls are TRBV19 and TRBJ2-2; D remains unclear. Germline V gives CDR1 LNHDA, CDR2 SQIVND (reference sequence). The CDR3 loop spans 12 amino acids. V lost 4 bases to trimming and J lost 6 bases, with 6 bases between them. The CDR3 is CASSRAAGELFF. The CDR3 region has the DNA TGTGCCAGTAGTAGGGCCGCCGGGGAGCTGTTTTTT.